These 22 T cell receptor beta chains were sequenced from one sample in a study of blood T cell repertoires in COVID-19. The method was immunoSEQ multiplex PCR; TCRdb's version includes in-frame clones alone and lacks a portion of them. The table includes roughly 160,000 clones, 60% to 85% detected once. Sequenced sample: peripheral blood. The receptors stem from a woman aged 55-69 years with COVID-19, enrolled during active disease.

The rearrangement links TRBV6-2 or TRBV6-3 to TRBJ2-2, with 7 positions matching TRBD2. CDR1 is MNHEY and CDR2 is SVGEGT in the germline V gene. The V gene end was trimmed by 6 bases and the J gene end by 3 bases; junction bases not matched to a gene: 7. CDR3 length: 15 residues. CDR3 protein: CASSPGEGHTGELFF. The CDR3 nucleotides are TGTGCCAGCAGCCCCGGGGAGGGCCACACCGGGGAGCTGTTTTTT.

The chain recombines TRBV18 with TRBJ2-7; 10 nucleotides agree with TRBD1. The CDR3 spans 16 residues. Looked up from germline, CDR1 is KGHSH and CDR2 is LQKENI. The V gene end was trimmed by 1 base and the J gene end by 4 bases; junction bases not matched to a gene: 7. The CDR3 loop is CASSPQGTGAGYEQYF. The CDR3, as DNA: TGTGCCAGCTCACCACAAGGGACAGGGGCAGGATACGAGCAGTACTTC.

The V call is TRBV19, the J call TRBJ2-2; TRBD2 might be the D (6 bases). Between the trimmed V and J ends, which lost 7 bases and 6 bases, there was a span of 15 bases. CDR3 length: 14 amino acids. CDR1 is LNHDA and CDR2 is SQIVND in the germline V gene (reference sequence). The CDR3 bases are TGTGCCAGTAAGATTCGGGGGTGGGCCGGGGAGCTGTTTTTT. Residues: CASKIRGWAGELFF.

This clone has just a few counts. The chain combines TRBV7-9 with TRBJ1-1; D is perhaps TRBD1 (5 bases). The CDR3 totals 15 residues. Trimming removed 5 bases from V and 4 bases from J, with 17 bases in between. From germline, CDR1 is SEHNR and CDR2 FQNEAQ (reference sequence). The DNA of the CDR3 is TGTGCCAGCAGCCCCCGCAGGGATCGTGGCACTGAAGCTTTCTTT. Translating gives CASSPRRDRGTEAFF.

This chain uses TRBV7-8 with TRBJ1-2, with 8 bases fitting TRBD1. In germline, CDR1 is SGHVS, CDR2 FQNEAQ. The CDR3 totals 15 residues. V lost 5 bases and J lost 8; bases outside the gene matches: 13. The CDR3 here is CASSLMGQDSGGYTF. The CDR3 nucleotides read TGTGCCAGCAGCCTTATGGGACAGGACAGCGGCGGCTACACCTTC.

The V and J genes are TRBV4-1 and TRBJ2-7; D may be TRBD2 (6 bases). This CDR3 contains 14 residues. Trimming removed 3 bases from V and 1 base from J, with 10 bases in between. The germline CDR1 and CDR2 sequences are MGHRA and YSYEKL. The CDR3 DNA reads as TGCGCCAGCAGCCACGGGAGAAGATCCTACGAGCAGTACTTC. Its translation is CASSHGRRSYEQYF.

The chain couples TRBV27 to TRBJ2-7; perhaps TRBD1 as D (5 bases). CDR1 is MNHEY, CDR2 SMNVEV, per germline (reference sequence). This CDR3 contains 14 residues. The V end lost 2 bases, the J end lost 5 bases, and 13 bases lay between the germline ends. The CDR3 bases are TGTGCCAGCAGTTTACCCGCAGGGTCCCACGAGCAGTACGTC. Residues: CASSLPAGSHEQYV.

This chain connects TRBV6-2 or TRBV6-3 to TRBJ1-5, with D unclear. Germline V gene sequence: CDR1 MNHEY, CDR2 SVGEGT. The CDR3 runs 12 residues. Between the trimmed V and J ends, which lost 4 bases and 7 bases, there was a span of 8 bases. The CDR3 coding sequence is TGTGCCAGCAGTTCGGACTGGCAGCCCCAGCATTTT. It is translated as CASSSDWQPQHF.

The V and J genes are TRBV14 and TRBJ1-6, with D perhaps matching TRBD1 (6 bases). The CDR3 consists of 15 residues. Germline values: CDR1 SGHDN, CDR2 FVKESK. V was trimmed by 5 bases and J by 9 bases, leaving 17 bases between them. The chain's CDR3 is CASSKIQGSGSPLHF. The CDR3 DNA is TGTGCCAGCAGCAAAATTCAGGGGAGTGGTTCACCCCTCCACTTT.

For the CDR3, the DNA is TGCAGTGCTAGAGTGGGCGTATCCCAGCATTTT. As protein: CSARVGVSQHF. The chain is built from TRBV20-1 and TRBJ1-5, with unresolved D. Trimming removed 1 base from V and 11 bases from J, with 9 bases in between. In germline, CDR1 is DFQATT, CDR2 SNEGSKA (reference sequence). The CDR3 is 11 residues long.

The chain recombines TRBV23-1 with TRBJ2-2; 7 positions match TRBD1. TRBV23-1 is an ORF; its function is uncertain. J gave up 0 bases and V 7 bases, and 14 bases lay outside the gene matches. The CDR3 length is 18 residues. CDR3 in amino acids: CASTQKDLGGANTGELFF. Here the CDR3 DNA reads TGCGCCAGCACCCAAAAAGACTTAGGGGGCGCGAACACCGGGGAGCTGTTTTTT.

This chain links TRBV9 with TRBJ2-2; a possible D gene is TRBD1 (5 bases). There are 18 residues in the CDR3. Trimming removed 0 bases at V and 2 bases at J, with 17 bases between. Germline V gives CDR1 SGDLS, CDR2 YYNGEE. CDR3 coding DNA: TGTGCCAGCAGCGTAGCAAGGGGTAGGAGTTTTAACACCGGGGAGCTGTTTTTT. Its translation is CASSVARGRSFNTGELFF.

The rearrangement uses TRBV3-1 (or the pseudogene TRBV3-2) and TRBJ2-1; 8 bases are shared with TRBD2. The CDR3 loop spans 15 amino acids. J lost 5 bases, V lost 0 bases, and 3 bases had no gene match. The germline gives CDR1 LGHDT, CDR2 YNNKEL (reference sequence). Here the CDR3 DNA reads TGTGCCAGCAGCCAAGAACTAGCGGCTAACAATGAGCAGTTCTTC. Encoded protein: CASSQELAANNEQFF.

The chain is built from TRBV11-2 and TRBJ2-5; D might be TRBD2 (6 bases). This CDR3 spans 15 amino acids. The V end lost 1 base, the J end lost 5 bases, and 14 bases lay between the germline ends. Per germline, CDR1 SGHAT and CDR2 FQNNGV. Here the CDR3 reads CASSLVTGDGETQYF. CDR3 bases: TGTGCCAGCAGCTTAGTGACGGGGGATGGGGAGACCCAGTACTTC.

This clone was picked up one time. The V gene is TRBV7-8, the J gene TRBJ1-1; no reliable D call. CDR1 and CDR2 from the germline V gene are SGHVS and FQNEAQ. Trimming cost V 5 bases and J 6 bases, with 13 bases left between them. CDR3 length: 13 amino acids. CDR3 region: CASSPQVLAEAFF. Here the CDR3 DNA reads TGTGCCAGCAGCCCTCAGGTTTTGGCTGAAGCTTTCTTT.

The V call is TRBV9, the J call TRBJ1-6; D unresolved. The CDR3 runs 16 residues. Germline values: CDR1 SGDLS, CDR2 YYNGEE. The V gene lost 3 bases and the J gene lost 6 bases, with 16 bases spanning the gap. The CDR3 spells CASSERSTLSNSPLHF. As DNA, the CDR3 is TGTGCCAGCAGCGAGAGGTCGACCCTCTCTAATTCACCCCTCCACTTT.

The V gene is TRBV15, the J gene TRBJ1-5, with no clear D. V lost 5 bases and J 5 bases, leaving 7 bases between the germline ends. This CDR3 contains 12 residues. Per germline, CDR1 LNHNV and CDR2 YYDKDF (reference sequence). The CDR3, as DNA: TGTGCCACCAGCTTGCAGGATCAGCCCCAGCATTTT. It codes for CATSLQDQPQHF.

CDR3: CASGLSSAGSYNEQFF. CDR3 coding DNA: TGTGCTAGTGGTTTATCTAGCGCGGGGTCCTACAATGAGCAGTTCTTC. The chain combines TRBV12-5 with TRBJ2-1; perhaps TRBD2 as D (6 bases). From germline, CDR1 is LGHNT and CDR2 FRNRAP. V dropped 3 bases and J dropped 1 base, with 13 bases sitting between them. The CDR3 is 16 residues long.

The gene calls are TRBV3-1 (or the pseudogene TRBV3-2) and TRBJ2-5, with a tentative D call TRBD1 (6 bases). Germline assignment: CDR1 LGHDT and CDR2 YNNKEL (reference sequence). The CDR3 is 15 residues long. Deletions cut 3 bases from V and 1 base from J, with 12 bases between. The DNA of the CDR3 is TGTGCCAGCAGCCACGTCGACAGGTCCCAAGAGACCCAGTACTTC. The encoded protein is CASSHVDRSQETQYF.

V and J are TRBV5-4 and TRBJ2-7; 9 bases are shared with TRBD1. The germline V gene encodes CDR1 SGHNT and CDR2 YYREEE (reference sequence). V was clipped by 1 base and J by 6 bases; unmatched bases: 8. There are 15 residues in the CDR3. The CDR3 DNA is TGTGCCAGCAGCTTGAGGACAGGGGTACGTGGCGAGCAGTACTTC. It is translated as CASSLRTGVRGEQYF. Combining the CDR3 with reference TRBV5-4 and TRBJ2-7 gives the whole variable domain ETGVTQSPTHLIKTRGQQVTLRCSSQSGHNTVSWYQQALGQGPQFIFQYYREEENGRGNFPPRFSGLQFPNYSSELNVNALELDDSALYLCASSLRTGVRGEQYFGPGTRLTVT.

V and J are TRBV14 and TRBJ2-1; TRBD2 agrees at 9 bases. This CDR3 is 14 amino acids long. The germline gives CDR1 SGHDN, CDR2 FVKESK. V lost 3 bases to trimming and J lost 7 bases; unmatched junction nucleotides: 4. CDR3 loop: CASSHGLAGNEQFF. CDR3 coding DNA: TGTGCCAGCAGCCATGGGCTAGCGGGGAATGAGCAGTTCTTC.

J is TRBJ2-3 and V is TRBV4-2; 13 bases align to TRBD2. The CDR3 is 22 residues long. Germline assignment: CDR1 LGHNA and CDR2 YNFKEQ. V shed 0 bases, J shed 1 base, and the junction held 16 bases outside the gene matches. This chain's CDR3 is CASSQDSGLGLAGVGGTDTQYF. The CDR3 coding sequence is TGTGCCAGCAGCCAAGATAGCGGATTAGGACTAGCGGGAGTGGGAGGCACAGATACGCAGTATTTT.